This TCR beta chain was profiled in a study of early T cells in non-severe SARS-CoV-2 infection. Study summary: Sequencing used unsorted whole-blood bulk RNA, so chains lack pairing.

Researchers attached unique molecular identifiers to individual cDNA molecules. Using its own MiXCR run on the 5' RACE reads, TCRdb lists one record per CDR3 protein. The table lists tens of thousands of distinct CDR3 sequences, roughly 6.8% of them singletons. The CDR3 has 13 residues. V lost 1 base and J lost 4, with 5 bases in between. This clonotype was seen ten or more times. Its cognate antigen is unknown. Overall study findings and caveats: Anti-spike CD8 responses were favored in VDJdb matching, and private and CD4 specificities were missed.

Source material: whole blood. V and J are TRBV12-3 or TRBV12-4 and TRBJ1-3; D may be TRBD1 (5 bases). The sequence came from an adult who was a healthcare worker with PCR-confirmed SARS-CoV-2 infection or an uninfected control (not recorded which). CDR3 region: CASSLGGGNTIYF. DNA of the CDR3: TGTGCCAGCAGTTTAGGGGGCGGAAACACCATATATTTT.